This T cell receptor beta chain is drawn from a study of CD8 T cells in Susac syndrome. Random hexamers were used to reverse transcribe the RNA input (roughly 0.5 to 1 ug). Across 54 Vbeta and 13 Jbeta, TCR beta CDR3 was amplified with immunoSEQ multiplex PCR. TCRdb reprocessed the immunoSEQ multiplex PCR reads with MiXCR, giving one entry per CDR3 protein. The data contain tens of thousands of distinct CDR3 sequences, 90% to 95% of them singletons. General study results and limits: Where Susac syndrome CD4+ T cell repertoires were concerned, no clonal expansion was evident.

Sequencing targeted TCR beta in blood CD8+ and CD4+ T cells. Patients with Susac syndrome showed fulfilment of recently defined diagnostic criteria for definite or probable disease. Note on this clonotype: What it binds is unknown.

CDR1 is DFQATT, CDR2 SNEGSKA, per germline (reference sequence). Trimming cost V 0 bases and J 2 bases, with 12 bases left between them. The CDR3 extends over 15 amino acids. This chain connects TRBV20-1 to TRBJ2-3, with D perhaps being TRBD1 or TRBD2 (6 bases each). Sequencing used CD4+ T cells from PBMCs. This TCR was sampled from a human donor with Susac syndrome. CDR3 coding DNA: TGCAGTGCTAGAGATGGGACGGGGGCCACAGATACGCAGTATTTT. Amino acids: CSARDGTGATDTQYF.